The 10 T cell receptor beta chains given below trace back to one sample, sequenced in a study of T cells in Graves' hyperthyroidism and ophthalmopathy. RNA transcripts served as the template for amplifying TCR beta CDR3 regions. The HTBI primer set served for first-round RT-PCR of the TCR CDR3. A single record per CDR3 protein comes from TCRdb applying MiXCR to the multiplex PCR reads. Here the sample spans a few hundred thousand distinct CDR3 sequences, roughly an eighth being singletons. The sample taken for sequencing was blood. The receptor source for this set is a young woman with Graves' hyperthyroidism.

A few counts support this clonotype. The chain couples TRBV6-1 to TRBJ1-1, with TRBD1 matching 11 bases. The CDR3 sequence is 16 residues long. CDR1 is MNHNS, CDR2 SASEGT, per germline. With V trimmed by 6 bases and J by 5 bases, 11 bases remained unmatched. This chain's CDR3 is CASSPYRGQGGTEAFF. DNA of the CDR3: TGTGCCAGCAGCCCCTATCGGGGACAGGGGGGAACTGAAGCTTTCTTT.

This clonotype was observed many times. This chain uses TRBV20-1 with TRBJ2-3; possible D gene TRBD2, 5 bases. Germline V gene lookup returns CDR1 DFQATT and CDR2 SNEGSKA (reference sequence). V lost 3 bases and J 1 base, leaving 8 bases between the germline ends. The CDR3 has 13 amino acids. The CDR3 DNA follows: TGCAGTGCTAGGGTCGGGGGCACAGATACGCAGTATTTT. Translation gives CSARVGGTDTQYF.

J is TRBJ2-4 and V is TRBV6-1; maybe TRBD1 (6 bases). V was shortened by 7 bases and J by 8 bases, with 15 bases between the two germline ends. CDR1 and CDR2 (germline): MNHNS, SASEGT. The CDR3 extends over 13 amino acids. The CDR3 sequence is CASIVPGVYIQYF. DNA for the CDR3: TGTGCCAGCATCGTTCCAGGGGTATACATTCAGTACTTC.

The CDR3 sequence is CASSSWLTGANVLTF. CDR3 nucleotides: TGTGCCAGCAGTTCGTGGTTGACTGGGGCCAACGTCCTGACTTTC. V gene TRBV28 combines with J gene TRBJ2-6; no clear D. Trimming cost V 4 bases and J 2 bases, with 9 bases left between them. The CDR3 runs 15 residues. Germline CDR1 and CDR2: MDHEN and SYDVKM. Variable domain in full (rest from reference TRBV28 and TRBJ2-6): DVKVTQSSRYLVKRTGEKVFLECVQDMDHENMFWYRQDPGLGLRLIYFSYDVKMKEKGDIPEGYSVSREKKERFSLILESASTNQTSMYLCASSSWLTGANVLTFGAGSRLTVL.

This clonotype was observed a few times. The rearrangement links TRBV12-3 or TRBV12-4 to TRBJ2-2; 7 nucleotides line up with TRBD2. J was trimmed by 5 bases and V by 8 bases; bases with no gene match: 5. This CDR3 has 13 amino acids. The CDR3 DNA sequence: TGTGCCAGCGGGGGGGTTTATACCGGGGAGCTGTTTTTT. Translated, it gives CASGGVYTGELFF.

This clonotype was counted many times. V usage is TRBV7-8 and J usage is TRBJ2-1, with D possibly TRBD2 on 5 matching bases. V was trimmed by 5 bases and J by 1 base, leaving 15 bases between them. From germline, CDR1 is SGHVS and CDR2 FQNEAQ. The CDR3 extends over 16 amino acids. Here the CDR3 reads CASSQVSSQSYNEQFF. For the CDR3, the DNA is TGTGCCAGCAGCCAGGTCTCTAGCCAATCCTACAATGAGCAGTTCTTC.

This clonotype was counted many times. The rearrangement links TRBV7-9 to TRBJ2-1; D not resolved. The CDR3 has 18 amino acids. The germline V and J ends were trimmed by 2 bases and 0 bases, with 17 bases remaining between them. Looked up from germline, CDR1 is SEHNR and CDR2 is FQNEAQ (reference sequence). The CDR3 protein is CASSLILDGWSSYNEQFF. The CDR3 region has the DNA TGTGCCAGCAGCTTAATCTTAGACGGGTGGAGCTCCTACAATGAGCAGTTCTTC.

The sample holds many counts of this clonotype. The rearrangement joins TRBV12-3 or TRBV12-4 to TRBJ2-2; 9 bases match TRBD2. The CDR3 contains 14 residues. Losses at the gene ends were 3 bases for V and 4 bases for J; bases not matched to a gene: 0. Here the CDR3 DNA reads TGTGCCAGCAGTTTGCGGGAGGGCACCGGGGAGCTGTTTTTT. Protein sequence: CASSLREGTGELFF.

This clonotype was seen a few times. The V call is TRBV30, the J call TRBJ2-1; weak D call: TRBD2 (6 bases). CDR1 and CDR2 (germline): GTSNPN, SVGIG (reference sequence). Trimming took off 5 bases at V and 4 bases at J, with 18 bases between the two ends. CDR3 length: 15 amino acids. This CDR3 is CAWGRSSSAYNEQFF. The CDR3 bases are TGTGCCTGGGGCCGAAGCTCTAGCGCATACAATGAGCAGTTCTTC.

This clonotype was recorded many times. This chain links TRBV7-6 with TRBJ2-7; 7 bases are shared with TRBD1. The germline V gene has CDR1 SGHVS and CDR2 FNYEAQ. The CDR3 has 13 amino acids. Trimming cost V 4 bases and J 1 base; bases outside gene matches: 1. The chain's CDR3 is CASSWGQSYEQYF. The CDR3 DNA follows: TGTGCCAGCAGCTGGGGACAGTCCTACGAGCAGTACTTC.